The rows below give T cell receptor beta chains drawn from one sample of a study of naive CD8 T cells in extremely preterm neonates. Clones were read by immunoSEQ multiplex PCR, and TCRdb kept only the in-frame ones, dropping some. Counted here are thousands of clones, over 90% occurring once; the ten biggest clones make up 0.64%. What was sequenced was naive CD8+ T cells from cord blood. The receptors shown here come from a boy who was born preterm. CDR3s include the opening cysteine and the closing phenylalanine or tryptophan. The order of the fields is D gene, J gene, clone size, V gene, CDR3 DNA, CDR3 protein. A D gene is named only where the DNA matches it firmly. Part of the rows lack a size; the others show once, few, many or a class for expanded clones.

D gene: TRBD2; J gene: TRBJ2-1; clone size: once; V gene: TRBV19; CDR3 DNA: TGTGCCACGGGACTAGATGCGTACAATGAGCAGTTCTTC; CDR3 protein: CATGLDAYNEQFF
D gene: NA; J gene: TRBJ2-1; clone size: NA; V gene: TRBV5-6; CDR3 DNA: TGTGCCAGCAGCTTGACAGGCAATGAGCAGTTCTTC; CDR3 protein: CASSLTGNEQFF
D gene: NA; J gene: TRBJ2-7; clone size: NA; V gene: TRBV11-2; CDR3 DNA: TGTGCCAGCAGCTTAGAAGCTACAGGGACCCACGAGCAGTACTTC; CDR3 protein: CASSLEATGTHEQYF
D gene: TRBD1; J gene: TRBJ1-2; clone size: NA; V gene: TRBV19; CDR3 DNA: TGTGCCAGTAGTACTCCCGGGACAGGGGGCTATGGCTACACCTTC; CDR3 protein: CASSTPGTGGYGYTF
D gene: TRBD2; J gene: TRBJ2-7; clone size: NA; V gene: TRBV19; CDR3 DNA: TGTGCCAGTAGTATGGCGGGAGGCTGGTACGAGCAGTACTTC; CDR3 protein: CASSMAGGWYEQYF
D gene: NA; J gene: TRBJ2-7; clone size: NA; V gene: TRBV27; CDR3 DNA: TGTGCCAGCAGTCCCCCCAAGGGCCCCTACGAGCAGTACTTC; CDR3 protein: CASSPPKGPYEQYF
D gene: TRBD1; J gene: TRBJ1-1; clone size: NA; V gene: TRBV19; CDR3 DNA: TGTGCCAGTAGTACAGGGGGCGCAGCTTTCTTT; CDR3 protein: CASSTGGAAFF
D gene: NA; J gene: TRBJ2-7; clone size: NA; V gene: TRBV7-8; CDR3 DNA: TGTGCCAGCAGCTCGCGGGACACAGCCTACGAGCAGTACTTC; CDR3 protein: CASSSRDTAYEQYF
D gene: NA; J gene: TRBJ1-5; clone size: once; V gene: TRBV5-4; CDR3 DNA: TGTGCCAGCAGCCAAGCCTGGGACAGCAATCAGCCCCAGCATTTT; CDR3 protein: CASSQAWDSNQPQHF
D gene: TRBD1; J gene: TRBJ1-1; clone size: NA; V gene: TRBV9; CDR3 DNA: TGTGCCAGCAGCGTAGACAGGGGGAACACTGAAGCTTTCTTT; CDR3 protein: CASSVDRGNTEAFF
D gene: NA; J gene: TRBJ1-1; clone size: NA; V gene: TRBV7-2; CDR3 DNA: TGTGCCAGCACCCCGACAGAAGTGAACACTGAAGCTTTCTTT; CDR3 protein: CASTPTEVNTEAFF
D gene: NA; J gene: TRBJ2-7; clone size: NA; V gene: TRBV7-9; CDR3 DNA: TGTGCCAGCAGCTCAATAACGGGACACGGCACCTACGAGCAGTACTTC; CDR3 protein: CASSSITGHGTYEQYF
D gene: NA; J gene: TRBJ1-5; clone size: NA; V gene: TRBV28; CDR3 DNA: TGTGCCAGCAGTTTAGGGGGCAGCAATCAGCCCCAGCATTTT; CDR3 protein: CASSLGGSNQPQHF
D gene: NA; J gene: TRBJ2-3; clone size: once; V gene: TRBV6-4; CDR3 DNA: TGTGCCAGCAGTGACTCCGCAGATACGCAGTATTTT; CDR3 protein: CASSDSADTQYF
D gene: TRBD1; J gene: TRBJ2-3; clone size: NA; V gene: TRBV11-2; CDR3 DNA: TGTGCCAGCAGCGACTACAGGGGGAAGGCAGATACGCAGTATTTT; CDR3 protein: CASSDYRGKADTQYF
D gene: NA; J gene: TRBJ2-7; clone size: NA; V gene: TRBV29-1; CDR3 DNA: TGCAGCGTACAGGGTACAACGGAGCAGTACTTC; CDR3 protein: CSVQGTTEQYF
D gene: NA; J gene: TRBJ1-2; clone size: NA; V gene: TRBV27; CDR3 DNA: TGTGCCAGCAGTATGACAGCTAACTATGGCTACACCTTC; CDR3 protein: CASSMTANYGYTF
D gene: NA; J gene: TRBJ1-4; clone size: NA; V gene: TRBV5-1; CDR3 DNA: TGCGCCAGCAGCTACAGGGAAAAACTGTTTTTT; CDR3 protein: CASSYREKLFF
D gene: TRBD1; J gene: TRBJ1-1; clone size: NA; V gene: TRBV27; CDR3 DNA: TGTGCCAGCAGTTTATCGTTAGGACAGGCTGAAGCTTTCTTT; CDR3 protein: CASSLSLGQAEAFF
D gene: NA; J gene: TRBJ2-1; clone size: once; V gene: TRBV29-1; CDR3 DNA: TGCAGCGAAGGACAGCAGTACAATGAGCAGTTCTTC; CDR3 protein: CSEGQQYNEQFF
D gene: TRBD1; J gene: TRBJ2-1; clone size: NA; V gene: TRBV27; CDR3 DNA: TGTGCCAGCAGGAAGACAGGGTACAATGAGCAGTTCTTC; CDR3 protein: CASRKTGYNEQFF
D gene: NA; J gene: TRBJ2-7; clone size: few; V gene: TRBV28; CDR3 DNA: TGTGCCAGCAGTTTATGGGACACCTACGAGCAGTACTTC; CDR3 protein: CASSLWDTYEQYF
D gene: TRBD1; J gene: TRBJ1-5; clone size: NA; V gene: TRBV7-9; CDR3 DNA: TGTGCCAGCAGCTTAGGACAGGGGGTACAGCCCCAGCATTTT; CDR3 protein: CASSLGQGVQPQHF
D gene: TRBD2; J gene: TRBJ2-3; clone size: NA; V gene: TRBV7-8; CDR3 DNA: TGTGCCAGCAGCCCCAGGGCGGGAGAAACAGATACGCAGTATTTT; CDR3 protein: CASSPRAGETDTQYF
D gene: NA; J gene: TRBJ1-5; clone size: NA; V gene: TRBV28; CDR3 DNA: TGTGCCAGTAGATGGGTTAGCAATCAGCCCCAGCATTTT; CDR3 protein: CASRWVSNQPQHF
D gene: TRBD1; J gene: TRBJ1-1; clone size: NA; V gene: TRBV6-6; CDR3 DNA: TGTGCCAGCAGGACAGGGACTGAAGCTTTCTTT; CDR3 protein: CASRTGTEAFF
D gene: TRBD2; J gene: TRBJ2-7; clone size: NA; V gene: TRBV25-1; CDR3 DNA: TGTGCCAGCAGTGGACTAGCGGGAGACTACGAGCAGTACTTC; CDR3 protein: CASSGLAGDYEQYF
D gene: NA; J gene: TRBJ1-6; clone size: NA; V gene: TRBV30; CDR3 DNA: TGTGCCTGGACCAAGAATTCACCCCTCCACTTT; CDR3 protein: CAWTKNSPLHF
D gene: NA; J gene: TRBJ1-5; clone size: few; V gene: TRBV27; CDR3 DNA: TGTGCCAGCAGTTTAGGGGGTAGCAATCAGCCCCAGCATTTT; CDR3 protein: CASSLGGSNQPQHF
D gene: TRBD2; J gene: TRBJ2-5; clone size: NA; V gene: TRBV7-3; CDR3 DNA: TGTGCCAGCAGCTTAGGGGGACTAGCGGGAGAGACCCAGTACTTC; CDR3 protein: CASSLGGLAGETQYF
D gene: NA; J gene: TRBJ2-3; clone size: NA; V gene: TRBV12-5; CDR3 DNA: TGTGCTAGTGGTCCCCCCCCCGGATTCACAGATACGCAGTATTTT; CDR3 protein: CASGPPPGFTDTQYF
D gene: NA; J gene: TRBJ2-4; clone size: NA; V gene: TRBV10-3; CDR3 DNA: TGTGCCATCAGTGAGGGGGCCAAAAACATTCAGTACTTC; CDR3 protein: CAISEGAKNIQYF
D gene: NA; J gene: TRBJ2-7; clone size: NA; V gene: TRBV27; CDR3 DNA: TGTGCCAGCAGTCCCGGACAGTCCACCTACGAGCAGTACTTC; CDR3 protein: CASSPGQSTYEQYF
D gene: TRBD1; J gene: TRBJ1-1; clone size: NA; V gene: TRBV19; CDR3 DNA: TGTGCCAGTAGTATAGGGACAGGGAACACTGAAGCTTTCTTT; CDR3 protein: CASSIGTGNTEAFF
D gene: NA; J gene: TRBJ2-1; clone size: NA; V gene: TRBV5-1; CDR3 DNA: TGCGCCAGCAGCTTGGCCCGGGCCCCGTCCTACAATGAGCAGTTCTTC; CDR3 protein: CASSLARAPSYNEQFF
D gene: NA; J gene: TRBJ1-4; clone size: NA; V gene: TRBV5-4; CDR3 DNA: TGTGCCAGCAGCTTGGGGAATGAAAAACTGTTTTTT; CDR3 protein: CASSLGNEKLFF
D gene: TRBD2; J gene: TRBJ2-5; clone size: NA; V gene: TRBV9; CDR3 DNA: TGTGCCAGCAGCCCAAGGGGACTAGCGGTGGAGACCCAGTACTTC; CDR3 protein: CASSPRGLAVETQYF
D gene: NA; J gene: TRBJ1-5; clone size: NA; V gene: TRBV13; CDR3 DNA: TGTGCCAGCAGCTTACAGGGTCAGCCCCAGCATTTT; CDR3 protein: CASSLQGQPQHF
D gene: NA; J gene: TRBJ1-6; clone size: NA; V gene: TRBV19; CDR3 DNA: TGTGCCAGTACCCTGACGGACTATAATTCACCCCTCCACTTT; CDR3 protein: CASTLTDYNSPLHF
D gene: NA; J gene: TRBJ1-3; clone size: NA; V gene: TRBV7-9; CDR3 DNA: TGTGCCAGCAGCGATGACTCTGGAAACACCATATATTTT; CDR3 protein: CASSDDSGNTIYF
D gene: NA; J gene: TRBJ1-2; clone size: NA; V gene: TRBV11-2; CDR3 DNA: TGTGCCAGCAGCTTAGAGCCGGGACACCTTAACTATGGCTACACCTTC; CDR3 protein: CASSLEPGHLNYGYTF
D gene: NA; J gene: TRBJ2-7; clone size: NA; V gene: TRBV10-3; CDR3 DNA: TGTGCCACCGCAGGTGCCGGGAGTGACGAGCAGTACTTC; CDR3 protein: CATAGAGSDEQYF
D gene: NA; J gene: TRBJ2-4; clone size: NA; V gene: TRBV7-5; CDR3 DNA: TGTGTCAGAAGCTTAACTAGCGGAGCCAAAAACATTCAGTACTTC; CDR3 protein: CVRSLTSGAKNIQYF
D gene: NA; J gene: TRBJ1-2; clone size: NA; V gene: TRBV27; CDR3 DNA: TGTGCCAGCAGTTTCGGACAAAACTATGGCTACACCTTC; CDR3 protein: CASSFGQNYGYTF
D gene: TRBD2; J gene: TRBJ2-2; clone size: NA; V gene: TRBV25-1; CDR3 DNA: TGTGCCAGCAGTCCACTAGCGGGAGTTGTCGGGGAGCTGTTTTTT; CDR3 protein: CASSPLAGVVGELFF
D gene: NA; J gene: TRBJ2-2; clone size: NA; V gene: TRBV13; CDR3 DNA: TGTGCCAGCAGCTCCCTTAGGGCCGGGGAGCTGTTTTTT; CDR3 protein: CASSSLRAGELFF
D gene: NA; J gene: TRBJ1-2; clone size: NA; V gene: TRBV27; CDR3 DNA: TGTGCCAGCAGTTTCGCGGGAGGCTATGGCTACACCTTC; CDR3 protein: CASSFAGGYGYTF
D gene: NA; J gene: TRBJ1-1; clone size: NA; V gene: TRBV25-1; CDR3 DNA: TGTGCCAGCAGTGAATATACAGGCACTGAAGCTTTCTTT; CDR3 protein: CASSEYTGTEAFF
D gene: TRBD1; J gene: TRBJ2-7; clone size: once; V gene: TRBV11-2; CDR3 DNA: TGTGCCAGCAGCTTAGGGACAGGGGCCTACGAGCAGTACTTC; CDR3 protein: CASSLGTGAYEQYF
D gene: NA; J gene: TRBJ1-1; clone size: NA; V gene: TRBV21-1; CDR3 DNA: TGTGCCAGCAGCAAACAGAACACTGAAGCTTTCTTT; CDR3 protein: CASSKQNTEAFF
D gene: TRBD2; J gene: TRBJ2-3; clone size: NA; V gene: TRBV13; CDR3 DNA: TGTGCCAGCAGCTTACTAGCGGGACCAGATACGCAGTATTTT; CDR3 protein: CASSLLAGPDTQYF
D gene: NA; J gene: TRBJ1-1; clone size: NA; V gene: TRBV5-4; CDR3 DNA: TGTGCCAGCAGCTTCTTGACAGCTGAAGCTTTCTTT; CDR3 protein: CASSFLTAEAFF
D gene: NA; J gene: TRBJ2-5; clone size: NA; V gene: TRBV7-3; CDR3 DNA: TGTGCCAGCAGCTCACTCGGAGGGGGCGGAGAGACCCAGTACTTC; CDR3 protein: CASSSLGGGGETQYF
D gene: NA; J gene: TRBJ2-7; clone size: few; V gene: TRBV6-5; CDR3 DNA: TGTGCCAGCAGTTACTCGGCTGGGAAGGGCTACGAGCAGTACTTC; CDR3 protein: CASSYSAGKGYEQYF